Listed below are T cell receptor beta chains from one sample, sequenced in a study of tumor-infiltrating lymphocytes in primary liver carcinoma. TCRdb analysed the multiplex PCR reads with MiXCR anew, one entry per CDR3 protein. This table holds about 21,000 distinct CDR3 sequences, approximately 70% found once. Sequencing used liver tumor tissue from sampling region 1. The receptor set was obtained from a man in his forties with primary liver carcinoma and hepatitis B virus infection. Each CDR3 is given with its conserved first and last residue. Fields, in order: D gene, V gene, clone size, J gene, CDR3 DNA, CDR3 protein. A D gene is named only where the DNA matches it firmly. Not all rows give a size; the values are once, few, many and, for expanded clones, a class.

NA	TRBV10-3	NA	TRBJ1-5	TGTGCCATCAGTAAGTATGAGGGCGATCAGCCCCTGTATTTT	CAISKYEGDQPLYF
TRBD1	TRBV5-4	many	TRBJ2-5	TGTGCCAGCAGCGAGGGACAGGGCCTACGGACCCAGTACTTC	CASSEGQGLRTQYF
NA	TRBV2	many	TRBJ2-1	TGTGCCAGCAGCCCCAGAGGCAACTCCTACAATGAGCAGTTCTTC	CASSPRGNSYNEQFF
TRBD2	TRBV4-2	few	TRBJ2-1	TGTGCCAGCAGCCAAAAACTAGCGGGGGGGAATGAGCAGTTCTTC	CASSQKLAGGNEQFF
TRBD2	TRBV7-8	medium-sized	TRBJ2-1	TGTGCCAGCAGCTTGTTAGGGGGTAGCGGGAGAACCAATGAGCAGTTCTTC	CASSLLGGSGRTNEQFF
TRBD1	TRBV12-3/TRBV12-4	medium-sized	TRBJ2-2	TGTGCCAGCAGCCACCACAGGGGGGCCGGGGAGCTGTTTTTT	CASSHHRGAGELFF
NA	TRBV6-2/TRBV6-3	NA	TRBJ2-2	TGTGCCAGCAGTTACACAGTTAACACCGGGGAGTTGTTATTT	CASSYTVNTGELLF
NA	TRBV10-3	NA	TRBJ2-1	TGTGCCACCAATGTGCGGGACGACGGGGAGCAGTTCTTC	CATNVRDDGEQFF
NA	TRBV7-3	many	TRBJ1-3	TGTGCCAGCAGCTTAAGCGGTGGATTTGGAAACACCATATATTTT	CASSLSGGFGNTIYF
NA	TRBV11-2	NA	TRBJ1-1	TGTGTCAGCAGTTTAATGGGTACAGGGAAGTTAGTCTGTGAAGCTTTCTTT	CVSSLMGTGKLVCEAFF
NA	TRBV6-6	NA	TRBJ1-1	TGTGTCAGCAGAACTGGGACGTACGGTAACACTGAAGCTTTCTTT	CVSRTGTYGNTEAFF
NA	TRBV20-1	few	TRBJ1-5	TGCAGTGCTTCCCCGTCGGGGGCGAGCAATCAGCCCCAGCATTTT	CSASPSGASNQPQHF
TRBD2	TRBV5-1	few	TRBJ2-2	TGCACCAACAGAGGGGCGGGAGCCGGGGAGCTGTTTTTT	CTNRGAGAGELFF
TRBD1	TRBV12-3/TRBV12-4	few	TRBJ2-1	TGTGCCAGCAGTTTTCTGGTAGGGGGCCAGCATTTCAATAATGAGCAGTTCTTC	CASSFLVGGQHFNNEQFF
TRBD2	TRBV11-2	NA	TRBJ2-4	TGTGCCAGCAGCCCTCGACTAGCGGGCGGGCCTCGGATCAAAAACATTCACTACTTC	CASSPRLAGGPRIKNIHYF
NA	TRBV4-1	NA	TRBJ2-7	TGCACTAGCAGCCATGCCAGCAGTACCTCCTACGAGCAGTACTTC	CTSSHASSTSYEQYF
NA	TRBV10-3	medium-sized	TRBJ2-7	TGTGCCATCAGTGAGTCGTCGCAGCAAACCTACGAGCAGTACTTC	CAISESSQQTYEQYF
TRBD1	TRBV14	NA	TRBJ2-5	TGTGCCAGCAACCGTCGGACAGGGGAAAACCAAGAGACCCAGTACTTC	CASNRRTGENQETQYF
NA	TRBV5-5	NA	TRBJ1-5	TGTGCCAGCGGCTTGGGACCTGATCGTAATCAGCCCCAGCATTTT	CASGLGPDRNQPQHF